This TCR beta chain appears in the sequencing data of a study of shared clonotypes between healthy human individuals (dated by TCRdb to 2018 to 2021). Study-wide context: The cohort included three men and a couple of women between 18 and 49 years of age. Per donor, three plates each were used for CD4 naive and CD4 memory, two for CD8 naive, and one for CD8 memory. To estimate repertoire size and how much clonotypes are shared between individuals, the study performed deep sequencing of blood TCR repertoires from roughly five healthy adults. Libraries were prepared and TCR repertoires were sequenced by different laboratories using diverse techniques, in order to increase sequencing depth and limit assay-specific biases. Between about 0.8 and 9 billion PBMCs per donor were obtained by leukapheresis. Overall results and qualifications from the work: Pairwise subsampling led to the expectation that sequencing depth would affect the degree of clonotype sharing among donors. Even with the large sequencing depth, rarefaction of the sorted-subset datasets indicated that sequencing was incomplete. When a handful of donors were compared, the shared fraction of clonotypes was 5% to 6.5% for naive CD4, 3.5% to 4% for naive CD8, 2% to 2.5% for memory CD4, and around 0.4% for memory CD8. Estimated clonotype richness was generally larger for naive than for memory subsets. Compared with non-shared clonotypes, the clonotypes found in all four sorted-subset donors had higher generation probabilities. Sampling was restricted to blood, and TCR repertoires in tissue are likely to differ from TCR repertoires in blood. Because the study included a small number of donors, the genetic and exposure-history diversity represented was limited.

Using the deep immunoSEQ assay, multiplex PCR amplified TCR CDR3 regions from genomic DNA. For each cell subset, the extracted genomic DNA was distributed evenly across all wells of several immunoSEQ 96-well plates, and each plate served as one replicate. For sorted subsets, around 0.2 ug genomic DNA, equal to some 28,000 T cell genomes, was loaded into each replicate PCR. Purified libraries were quantified with a Qubit 3.0 fluorometer, sized on a Bioanalyzer 2100, and re-quantified with the KAPA Library Quantification kit. Every immunoSEQ 96-well plate was sequenced on a separate single-read 150-cycle Illumina NextSeq 550 flow cell. In the paper's pipeline: The immunoSEQ output contained only junctional sequences without quality scores, so filtering could not match that applied to full-length reads. To assign V/J genes and CDR3, sequences were annotated using PyIR, a Python wrapper for IgBLAST v1.9, with IMGT germline references. Any read was removed if the V/J assignment was weak (E-value above 1e-6), the CDR3 was missing, or the read contained stop codons, out-of-frame junctions, or ambiguous translated residues. A V3J clonotype was defined by an identical inferred V gene, J gene, and CDR3 amino acid sequence. Percentage overlap between repertoires was calculated by dividing the number of shared unique clonotypes by the size of the smaller repertoire. Richness of each repertoire was evaluated using RTK rarefaction, the Chao1 estimator, and Recon v2.1 estimates of unobserved clonotypes. Generation probabilities were computed with OLGA for all TCRbeta clonotypes obtained by the gDNA method from a handful of donors. TCRdb holds this immuneACCESS table with in-frame rearrangements only. Some clones are missing; in checked studies, unresolved V genes explain under half, and the rest has no known cause. V, J and clone size were drawn from that table, and D and trimming were deduced from the DNA. The sample data list hundreds of thousands of clones, and around 67% of these were observed just once. The ten largest make up less than 2% of the sample.

As concerns this clone: Its antigen has not been determined. No base quality values were provided; no much bigger clone lies one nucleotide off.

The V end loses 4 bases and the J end loses 5 bases, and a stretch of 17 bases separates them. The CDR1 and CDR2 encoded by the germline V gene (reference sequence) are LNHDA and SQIVND. The cysteine opens and the phenylalanine closes a CDR3 of 15 amino acids. The DNA shown is the 45-base CDR3, in frame from base 1. The donors were healthy, HIV-negative adults who had no recently reported acute infections or vaccinations. All donors were Caucasian adults living in Nashville, Tennessee, USA. CD4+ T cells were enriched through magnetic negative selection, after which naive cells were positively selected on CD45RA and the remaining negative fraction served as the memory subset. After blood collection by leukapheresis, PBMCs were isolated using Ficoll-Histopaque density gradient centrifugation and then cryopreserved in the vapor phase of liquid nitrogen. Analytical flow cytometry was used to check the purity and quantity of every magnetically sorted T cell population. From each sorted fraction, genomic DNA was isolated and quantified by UV absorbance on a Nanodrop 2000c.

The TCR originated in a woman aged 25 to 39 in good health. Sequencing was performed on memory CD4+ T cells sorted from blood. The intended sense of this specimen's cell subset or site label: CD45RA-negative fraction. The rearranged segments are TRBV19 and TRBJ1-1; the D gene remains uncertain. The CDR3 is CASSSRRGSGTEAFF. The DNA reads TGTGCCAGTAGTAGCAGAAGAGGGTCGGGGACTGAAGCTTTCTTT.